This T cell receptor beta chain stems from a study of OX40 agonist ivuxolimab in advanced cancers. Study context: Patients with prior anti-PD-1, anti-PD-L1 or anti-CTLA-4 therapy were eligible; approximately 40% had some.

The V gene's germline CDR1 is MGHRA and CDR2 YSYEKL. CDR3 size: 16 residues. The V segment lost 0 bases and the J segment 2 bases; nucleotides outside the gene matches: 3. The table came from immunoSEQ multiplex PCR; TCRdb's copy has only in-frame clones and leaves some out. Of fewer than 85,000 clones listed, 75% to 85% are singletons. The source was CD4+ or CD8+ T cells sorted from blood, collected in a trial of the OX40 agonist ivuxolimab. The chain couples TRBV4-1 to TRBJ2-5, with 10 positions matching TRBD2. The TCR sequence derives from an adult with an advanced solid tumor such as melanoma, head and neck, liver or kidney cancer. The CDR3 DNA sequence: TGCGCCAGCAGCCAAGATCTGACTAGCGGGCAAGAGACCCAGTACTTC. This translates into CASSQDLTSGQETQYF.